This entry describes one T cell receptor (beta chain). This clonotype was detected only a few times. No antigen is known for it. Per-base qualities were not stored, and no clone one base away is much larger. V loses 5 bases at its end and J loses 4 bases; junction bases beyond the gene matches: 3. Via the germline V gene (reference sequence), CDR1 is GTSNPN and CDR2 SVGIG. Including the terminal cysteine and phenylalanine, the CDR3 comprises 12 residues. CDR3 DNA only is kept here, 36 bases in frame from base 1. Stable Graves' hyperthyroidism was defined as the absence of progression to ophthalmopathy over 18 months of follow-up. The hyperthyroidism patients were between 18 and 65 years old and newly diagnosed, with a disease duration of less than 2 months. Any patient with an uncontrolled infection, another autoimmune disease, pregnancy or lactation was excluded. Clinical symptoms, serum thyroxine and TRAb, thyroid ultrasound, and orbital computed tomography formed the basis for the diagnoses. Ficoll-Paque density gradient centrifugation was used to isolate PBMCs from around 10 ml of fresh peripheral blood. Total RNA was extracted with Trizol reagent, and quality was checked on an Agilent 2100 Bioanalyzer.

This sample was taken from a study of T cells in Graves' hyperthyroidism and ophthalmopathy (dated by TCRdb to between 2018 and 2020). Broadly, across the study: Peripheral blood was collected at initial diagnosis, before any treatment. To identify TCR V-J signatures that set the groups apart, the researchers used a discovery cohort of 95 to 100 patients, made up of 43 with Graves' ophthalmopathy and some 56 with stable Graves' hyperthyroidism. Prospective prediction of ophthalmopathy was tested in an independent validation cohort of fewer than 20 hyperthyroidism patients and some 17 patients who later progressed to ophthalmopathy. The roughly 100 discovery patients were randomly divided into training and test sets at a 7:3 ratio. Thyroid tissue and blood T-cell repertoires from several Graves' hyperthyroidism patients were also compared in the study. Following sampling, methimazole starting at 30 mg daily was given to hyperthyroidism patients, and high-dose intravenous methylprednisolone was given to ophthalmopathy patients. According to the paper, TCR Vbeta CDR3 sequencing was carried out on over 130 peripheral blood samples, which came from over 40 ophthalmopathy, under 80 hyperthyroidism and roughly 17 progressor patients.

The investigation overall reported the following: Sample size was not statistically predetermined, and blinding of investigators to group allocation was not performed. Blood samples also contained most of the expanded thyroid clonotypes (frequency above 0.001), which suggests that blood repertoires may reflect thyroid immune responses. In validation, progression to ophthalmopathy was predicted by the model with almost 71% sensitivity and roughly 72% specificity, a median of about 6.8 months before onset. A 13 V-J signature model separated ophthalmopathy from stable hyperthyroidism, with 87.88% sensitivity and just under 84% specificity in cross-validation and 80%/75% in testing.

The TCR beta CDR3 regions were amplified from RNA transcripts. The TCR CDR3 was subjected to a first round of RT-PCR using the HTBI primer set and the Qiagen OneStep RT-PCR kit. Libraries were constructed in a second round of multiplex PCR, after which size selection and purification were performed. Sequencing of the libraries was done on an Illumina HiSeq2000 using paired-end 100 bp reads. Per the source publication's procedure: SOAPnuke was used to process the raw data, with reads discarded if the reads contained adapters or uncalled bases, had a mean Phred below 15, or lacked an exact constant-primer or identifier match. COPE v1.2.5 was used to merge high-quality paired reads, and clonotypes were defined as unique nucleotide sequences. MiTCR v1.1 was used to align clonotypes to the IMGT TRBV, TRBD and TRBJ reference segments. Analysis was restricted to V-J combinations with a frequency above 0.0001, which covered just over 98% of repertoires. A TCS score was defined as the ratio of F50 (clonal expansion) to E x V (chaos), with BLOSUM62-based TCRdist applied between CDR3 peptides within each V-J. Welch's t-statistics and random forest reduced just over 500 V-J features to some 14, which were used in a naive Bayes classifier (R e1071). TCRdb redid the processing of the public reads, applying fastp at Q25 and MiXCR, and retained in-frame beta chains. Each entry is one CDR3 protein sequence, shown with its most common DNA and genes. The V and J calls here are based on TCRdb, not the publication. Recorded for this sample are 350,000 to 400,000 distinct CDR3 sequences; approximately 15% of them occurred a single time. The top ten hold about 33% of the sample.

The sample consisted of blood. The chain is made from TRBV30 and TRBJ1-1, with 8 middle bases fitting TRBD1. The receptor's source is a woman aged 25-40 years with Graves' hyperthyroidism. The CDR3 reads CAWDRGGTEAFF. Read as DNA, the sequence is TGTGCCTGGGACAGGGGTGGCACTGAAGCTTTCTTT.